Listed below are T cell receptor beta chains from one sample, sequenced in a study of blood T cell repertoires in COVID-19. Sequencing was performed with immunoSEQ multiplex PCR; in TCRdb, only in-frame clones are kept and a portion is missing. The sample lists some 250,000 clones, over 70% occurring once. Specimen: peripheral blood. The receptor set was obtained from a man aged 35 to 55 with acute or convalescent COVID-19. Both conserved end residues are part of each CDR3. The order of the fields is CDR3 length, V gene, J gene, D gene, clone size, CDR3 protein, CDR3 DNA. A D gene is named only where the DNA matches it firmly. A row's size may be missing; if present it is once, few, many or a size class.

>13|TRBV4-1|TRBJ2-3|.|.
CASSLRTTDTQYF
TGCGCCAGCAGCCTTCGAACAACAGATACGCAGTATTTT
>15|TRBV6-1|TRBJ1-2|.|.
CASSEARRAGEGYTF
TGTGCCAGCAGTGAAGCGCGTCGGGCAGGGGAAGGCTACACCTTC
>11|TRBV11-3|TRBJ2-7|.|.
CASSSAGEQYF
TGTGCCAGCAGCTCGGCGGGCGAGCAGTACTTC
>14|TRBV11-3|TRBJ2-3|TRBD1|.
CASSSYRQGHTQYF
TGTGCCAGCAGCTCTTACCGACAGGGACATACGCAGTATTTT
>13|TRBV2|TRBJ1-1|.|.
CASRTQMNTEAFF
TGTGCCAGCAGAACACAGATGAACACTGAAGCTTTCTTT
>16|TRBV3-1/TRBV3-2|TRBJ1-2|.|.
CASSQESLQGTRGYTF
TGTGCCAGCAGCCAAGAGTCGCTCCAGGGGACACGCGGCTACACCTTC
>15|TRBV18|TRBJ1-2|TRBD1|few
CASSLGQGGNYGYTF
TGTGCCAGCTCCCTGGGACAGGGGGGGAACTATGGCTACACCTTC
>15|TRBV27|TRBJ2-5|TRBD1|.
CASSFQGEEGETQYF
TGTGCCAGCAGTTTCCAGGGGGAAGAAGGCGAGACCCAGTACTTC
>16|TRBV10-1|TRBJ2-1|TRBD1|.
CASSDSDYRGRNEQFF
TGCGCCAGCAGTGATTCAGATTACAGGGGACGCAATGAGCAGTTCTTC
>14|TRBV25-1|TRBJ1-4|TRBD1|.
CASSGGQGYEKLFF
TGTGCCAGCAGTGGGGGACAGGGATATGAAAAACTGTTTTTT
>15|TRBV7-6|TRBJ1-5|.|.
CASSLFQGGNQPQHF
TGTGCCAGCAGCTTATTTCAGGGTGGCAATCAGCCCCAGCATTTT
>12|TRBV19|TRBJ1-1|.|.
CASSRQNTEAFF
TGTGCCAGTAGCAGGCAGAACACTGAAGCTTTCTTT
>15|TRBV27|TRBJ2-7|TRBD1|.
CASSSPRTGVYEQYF
TGTGCCAGCAGTTCCCCGCGGACAGGGGTCTACGAGCAGTACTTC